A single sample is the source of the 14 T cell receptor beta chains below, sequenced in a study of blood T cell repertoires in COVID-19. Measured with immunoSEQ multiplex PCR; TCRdb has only the in-frame clones, and not every one. This sample has around 390,000 clones, with about 86% found just once. Sequencing used PBMCs or T cells enriched from blood (not recorded which). The receptors were sampled from a woman in her fifties or sixties who had recovered from COVID-19.

The genes are TRBV28 and TRBJ2-3; TRBD1 agrees at 8 bases. Germline V gene lookup returns CDR1 MDHEN and CDR2 SYDVKM. V lost 3 bases to trimming and J lost 7 bases; unmatched junction nucleotides: 6. This CDR3 contains 14 residues. Here the CDR3 reads CASSFTGGWNTQYF. In DNA, the CDR3 is TGTGCCAGCAGTTTTACAGGGGGATGGAATACGCAGTATTTT.

V usage is TRBV29-1 and J usage is TRBJ1-1, with D possibly TRBD1 on 6 matching bases. V lost 1 base, J lost 11 bases, and 14 bases lay in between. Germline V CDR1 and CDR2: SQVTM, ANQGSEA. The CDR3 is made up of 12 amino acids. This CDR3 reads CSVEVGGSRAFF. The DNA of the CDR3 is TGCAGCGTTGAAGTTGGGGGCTCTCGGGCTTTCTTT. Full variable domain (missing parts from reference TRBV29-1 and TRBJ1-1): SAVISQKPSRDICQRGTSLTIQCQVDSQVTMMFWYRQQPGQSLTLIATANQGSEATYESGFVIDKFPISRPNLTFSTLTVSNMSPEDSSIYLCSVEVGGSRAFFGQGTRLTVV.

In the case of this clone: Other DNA sequences from this sample encode an identical CDR3 as well. The chain couples TRBV7-9 to TRBJ1-2; D call uncertain. This CDR3 has 12 residues. CDR1 and CDR2 (germline): SEHNR, FQNEAQ (reference sequence). V dropped 5 bases and J dropped 8 bases, with 12 bases sitting between them. The CDR3 here is CASSPGGGGYTF. The CDR3 DNA reads TGTGCCAGCAGCCCCGGAGGTGGAGGCTACACCTTC.

This chain joins TRBV3-1 (or the pseudogene TRBV3-2) and TRBJ1-3; D not resolved. Germline V gene data show CDR1 as LGHDT and CDR2 as YNNKEL (reference sequence). With 1 base removed from V and 9 bases from J, the gap between germline ends came to 10 bases. This CDR3 has 13 residues. CDR3 DNA: TGTGCCAGCAGCCAAGCCGGGATGGGCACCATATATTTT. Translated: CASSQAGMGTIYF.

This clone was seen only a few times. V is TRBV11-1 and J is TRBJ2-7; D unresolved. This CDR3 has 11 amino acids. Germline V lookup: CDR1 SGHAT, CDR2 FQDESV (reference sequence). Trimming cost V 4 bases and J 4 bases, with 5 bases left between them. CDR3 bases: TGTGCCAGCAGCTCGAGTTACGAGCAGTACTTC. It specifies CASSSSYEQYF.

The J gene is TRBJ2-1, the V gene TRBV3-1 (or the pseudogene TRBV3-2), with a possible D match to TRBD2 (5 bases). The CDR3 sequence is 14 residues long. The ends were cut back, 4 bases at V and 10 bases at J, with 17 bases in the middle. Germline CDR1 LGHDT, CDR2 YNNKEL (reference sequence). This CDR3 reads CASSPLGSGGEQFF. The CDR3 DNA reads as TGTGCCAGCAGCCCCCTGGGGTCCGGCGGGGAGCAGTTCTTC.

The chain employs TRBV28 and TRBJ1-2, with 8 bases that match TRBD1. Germline-derived CDR1 and CDR2 are MDHEN and SYDVKM. Germline trimming cut 6 bases from V and 4 bases from J; bases unmatched to any gene: 4. This CDR3 region has 13 residues. The CDR3 DNA is TGTGCCAGCAGACAGGGGGTGGGCTATGGCTACACCTTC. This encodes CASRQGVGYGYTF.

V and J are TRBV9 and TRBJ1-3; 12 nucleotides align to TRBD1. After removal of 7 bases from V and 1 base from J, the junction contained 15 bases not matched to a gene. The length of the CDR3 is 19 residues. Looked up from germline, CDR1 is SGDLS and CDR2 is YYNGEE. The CDR3 DNA is TGTGCCAGCGGACGAAGTGGGACAGGGGGCCTGGGTTCTGGAAACACCATATATTTT. Its translation: CASGRSGTGGLGSGNTIYF.

The chain combines TRBV4-1 with TRBJ1-6; TRBD1 aligns across 7 bases. V lost 5 bases and J lost 7; bases outside the gene matches: 8. The CDR3 covers 15 residues. The germline V gene encodes CDR1 MGHRA and CDR2 YSYEKL. CDR3 in amino acids: CASSDRDRPNSPLHF. The CDR3, as DNA: TGCGCCAGCAGCGACCGGGACAGACCGAATTCACCCCTCCACTTT.

The chain employs TRBV4-2 and TRBJ2-5, with 10 bases that match TRBD2. The CDR3 is 20 amino acids. Trimming took 0 bases from V and 5 from J; bases not matched to a gene: 18. Looked up from germline, CDR1 is LGHNA and CDR2 is YNFKEQ. The CDR3 region is CASSQDWGATTSGARETQYF. The DNA of the CDR3 is TGTGCCAGCAGCCAAGATTGGGGGGCGACAACTAGCGGGGCCCGGGAGACCCAGTACTTC.

Worth noting for this clone: The same CDR3 arises from other DNA sequences in this sample as well. The genes are TRBV3-1 (or the pseudogene TRBV3-2) and TRBJ1-1, with 9 bases lining up with TRBD1. The V gene's germline CDR1 is LGHDT and CDR2 YNNKEL (reference sequence). The CDR3 is made up of 14 amino acids. With V trimmed by 4 bases and J by 2 bases, 2 bases remained unmatched. As DNA, the CDR3 is TGTGCCAGCAGCCCGGACAGGGGAAACACTGAAGCTTTCTTT. Translated, it gives CASSPDRGNTEAFF.

This clone was recorded a few times. The V and J genes are TRBV7-2 and TRBJ1-5; the match to TRBD1 covers 7 bases. Germline assignment: CDR1 SGHTA and CDR2 FQGNSA. The length of the CDR3 is 15 residues. The J segment lost 4 bases and the V segment lost 1 base, leaving 4 bases of the junction unmatched. The CDR3 is CASSLGTGLNQPQHF. In DNA, the CDR3 is TGTGCCAGCAGCTTAGGGACAGGACTTAATCAGCCCCAGCATTTT.

The rearrangement uses TRBV10-3 and TRBJ2-2; D possibly corresponds to TRBD2 (5 bases). There are 16 residues in the CDR3. Germline lookup yields CDR1 ENHRY and CDR2 SYGVKD. The germline V and J ends were trimmed by 6 bases and 0 bases, with 14 bases remaining between them. The CDR3 is CAISRLDGANTGELFF. CDR3 nucleotides: TGTGCCATCAGCCGGTTGGACGGGGCGAACACCGGGGAGCTGTTTTTT.

Concerning this clone itself: One junction end disagrees with the germline gene, perhaps due to a read error. The chain joins TRBV25-1 to TRBJ1-1; D might be TRBD1 (6 bases). CDR1 is MGHDK and CDR2 is SYGVNS in the germline V gene. This CDR3 is 11 amino acids long. The CDR3 protein is CASSGYRALLF. CDR3 DNA sequence: TGTGCCAGCAGTGGGTACAGGGCTCTACTCTTT.